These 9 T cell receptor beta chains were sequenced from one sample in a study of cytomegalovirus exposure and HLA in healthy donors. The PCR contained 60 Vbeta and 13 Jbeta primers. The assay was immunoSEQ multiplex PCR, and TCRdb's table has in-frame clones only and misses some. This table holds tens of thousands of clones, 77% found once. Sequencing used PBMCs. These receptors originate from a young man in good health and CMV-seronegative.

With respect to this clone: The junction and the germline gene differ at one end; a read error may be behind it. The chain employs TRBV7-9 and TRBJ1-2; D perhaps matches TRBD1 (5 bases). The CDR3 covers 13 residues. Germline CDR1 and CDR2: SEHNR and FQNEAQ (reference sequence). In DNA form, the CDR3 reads TGTTCCAGCAGCCTTCAGGGTATTTTGGGCTACACCTTC. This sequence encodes CSSSLQGILGYTF.

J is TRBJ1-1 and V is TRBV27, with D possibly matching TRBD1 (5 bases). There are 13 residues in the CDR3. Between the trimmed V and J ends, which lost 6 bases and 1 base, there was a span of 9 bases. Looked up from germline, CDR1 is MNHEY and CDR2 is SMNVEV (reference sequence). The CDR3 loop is CASSLQGNTEAFF. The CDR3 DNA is TGTGCCAGCAGCTTGCAGGGGAACACTGAAGCTTTCTTT.

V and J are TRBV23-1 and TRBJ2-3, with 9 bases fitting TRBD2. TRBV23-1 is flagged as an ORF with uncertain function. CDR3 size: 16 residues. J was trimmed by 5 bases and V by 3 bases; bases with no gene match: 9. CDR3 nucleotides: TGCGCCAGCAGTCACCCAATAGCGGGGGAAGAAGATACGCAGTATTTT. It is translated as CASSHPIAGEEDTQYF.

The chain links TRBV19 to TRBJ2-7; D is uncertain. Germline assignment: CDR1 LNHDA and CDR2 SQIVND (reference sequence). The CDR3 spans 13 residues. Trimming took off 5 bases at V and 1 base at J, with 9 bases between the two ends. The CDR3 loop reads CASSLGQSYEQYF. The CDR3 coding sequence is TGTGCCAGTAGTTTGGGCCAATCCTACGAGCAGTACTTC. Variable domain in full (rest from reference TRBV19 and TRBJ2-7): DGGITQSPKYLFRKEGQNVTLSCEQNLNHDAMYWYRQDPGQGLRLIYYSQIVNDFQKGDIAEGYSVSREKKESFPLTVTSAQKNPTAFYLCASSLGQSYEQYFGPGTRLTVT.

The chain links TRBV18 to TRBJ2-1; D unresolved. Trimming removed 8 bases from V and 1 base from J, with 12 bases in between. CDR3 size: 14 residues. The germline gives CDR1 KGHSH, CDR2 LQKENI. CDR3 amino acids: CASHPYSSYNEQFF. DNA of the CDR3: TGTGCCAGCCACCCTTACAGTTCCTACAATGAGCAGTTCTTC.

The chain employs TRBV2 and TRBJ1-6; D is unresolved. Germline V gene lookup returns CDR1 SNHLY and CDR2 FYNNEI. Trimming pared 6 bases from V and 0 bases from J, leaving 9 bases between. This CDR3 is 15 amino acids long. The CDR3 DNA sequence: TGTGCCAGCAGCCTAGAGAGCTCCTATAATTCACCCCTCCACTTT. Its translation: CASSLESSYNSPLHF.

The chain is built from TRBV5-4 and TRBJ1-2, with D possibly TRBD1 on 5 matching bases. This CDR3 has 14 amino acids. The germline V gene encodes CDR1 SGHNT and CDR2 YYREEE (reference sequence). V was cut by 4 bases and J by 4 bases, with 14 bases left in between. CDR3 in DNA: TGTGCCAGCAGCCCCGCGGCGGGGACCTATGGCTACACCTTC. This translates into CASSPAAGTYGYTF.

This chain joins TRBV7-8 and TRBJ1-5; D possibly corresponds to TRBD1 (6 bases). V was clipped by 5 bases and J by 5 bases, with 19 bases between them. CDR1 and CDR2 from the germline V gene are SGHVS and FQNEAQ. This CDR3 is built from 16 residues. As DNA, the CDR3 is TGTGCCAGCAGCCCAGGGACACCCTTAAGAGATCAGCCCCAGCATTTT. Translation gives CASSPGTPLRDQPQHF.

The CDR3 reads CASSLGQGYNSPLHF. CDR3 nucleotide sequence: TGTGCCAGCAGCCTCGGACAGGGGTATAATTCACCCCTCCACTTT. This chain connects TRBV14 to TRBJ1-6; 9 nucleotides match TRBD1. CDR1 is SGHDN, CDR2 FVKESK, per germline. This CDR3 comprises 15 residues. The V and J ends lost 4 bases and 4 bases, in that order; junction bases with no gene match: 2.